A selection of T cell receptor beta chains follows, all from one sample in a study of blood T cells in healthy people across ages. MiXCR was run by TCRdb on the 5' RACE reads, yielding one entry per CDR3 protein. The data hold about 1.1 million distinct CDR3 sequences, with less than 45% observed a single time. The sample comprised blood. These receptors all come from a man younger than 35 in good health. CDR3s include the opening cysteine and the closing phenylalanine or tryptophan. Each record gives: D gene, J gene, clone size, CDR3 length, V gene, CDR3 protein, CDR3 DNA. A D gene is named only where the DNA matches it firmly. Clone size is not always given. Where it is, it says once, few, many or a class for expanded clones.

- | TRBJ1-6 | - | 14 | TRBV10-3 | CAIQVERYNSPLHF | TGTGCCATTCAAGTAGAAAGATATAATTCACCCCTCCACTTT
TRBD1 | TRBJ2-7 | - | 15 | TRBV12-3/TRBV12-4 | CASSGQGPSYNEQYF | TGTGCCAGCAGCGGACAGGGGCCATCCTACAATGAGCAGTACTTC
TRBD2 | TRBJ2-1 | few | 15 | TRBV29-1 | CSVAPSGGPYNEQFF | TGCAGCGTTGCTCCGAGCGGGGGTCCCTACAATGAGCAGTTCTTC
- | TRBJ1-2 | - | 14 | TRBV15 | CATSGDLSAYGYTF | TGTGCCACCAGCGGAGATTTAAGTGCGTATGGCTACACCTTC
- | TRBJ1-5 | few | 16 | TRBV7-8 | CASSLNRDADYQPQHF | TGTGCCAGCAGCTTAAACCGGGACGCAGATTATCAGCCCCAGCATTTT
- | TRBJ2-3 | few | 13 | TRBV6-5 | CASSSQRGDTQYF | TGTGCCAGCAGCAGTCAAAGGGGAGATACGCAGTATTTT
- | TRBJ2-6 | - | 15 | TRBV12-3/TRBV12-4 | CASSLGIGGANVLTF | TGTGCCAGCAGTTTAGGGATAGGGGGGGCCAACGTCCTGACTTTC
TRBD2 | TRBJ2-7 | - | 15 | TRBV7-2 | CASSTRTSGPYEQYF | TGTGCCAGCAGCACCAGGACTAGCGGACCCTACGAGCAGTACTTC
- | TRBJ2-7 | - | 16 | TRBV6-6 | CASSYSDGGSYNEQYF | TGTGCCAGCAGTTACTCGGATGGGGGATCCTACAATGAGCAGTACTTC
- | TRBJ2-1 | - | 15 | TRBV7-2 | CASSLIPVPTDEQFF | TGTGCCAGCAGCTTAATCCCCGTCCCAACCGATGAGCAGTTCTTC
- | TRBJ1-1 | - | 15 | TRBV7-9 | CASSTLVKMNTEAFF | TGTGCCAGCAGCACCCTAGTAAAGATGAACACTGAAGCTTTCTTT
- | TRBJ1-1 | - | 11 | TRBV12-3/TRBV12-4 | CASTRDLRAFF | TGTGCCAGCACCCGGGACCTCCGAGCTTTCTTT
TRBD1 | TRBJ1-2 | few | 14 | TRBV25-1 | CASGPEGQGYGYTF | TGTGCCAGCGGGCCGGAAGGACAGGGCTATGGCTACACCTTC
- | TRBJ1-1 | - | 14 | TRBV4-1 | CASSQPLVGAEAFF | TGCGCCAGCAGCCAGCCCCTGGTGGGGGCTGAAGCTTTCTTT
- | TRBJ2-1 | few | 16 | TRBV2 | CASSVVGVGGYNEQFF | TGTGCCAGCAGTGTAGTAGGGGTTGGAGGATACAATGAGCAGTTCTTC
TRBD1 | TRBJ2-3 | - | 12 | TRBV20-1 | CSAPDRGGTQYF | TGCAGTGCGCCAGACAGGGGCGGTACGCAGTATTTT
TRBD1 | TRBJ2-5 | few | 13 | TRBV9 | CASNRGEQETQYF | TGTGCCAGCAACAGGGGGGAGCAAGAGACCCAGTACTTC
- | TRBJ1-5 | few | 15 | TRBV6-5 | CASSRNRDSNQPQHF | TGTGCCAGCAGTCGGAACCGGGACAGCAATCAGCCCCAGCATTTT
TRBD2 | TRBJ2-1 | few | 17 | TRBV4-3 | CASSQDIVPGLGNEQFF | TGCGCCAGCAGCCAAGACATCGTACCGGGACTAGGTAATGAGCAGTTCTTC
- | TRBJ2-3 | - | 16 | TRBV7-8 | CASSLAAGPDVNTQYF | TGTGCCAGCAGCTTAGCGGCGGGGCCCGACGTGAATACGCAGTATTTT
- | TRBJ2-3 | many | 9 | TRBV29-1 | CSVGDTQYF | TGCAGCGTTGGTGATACGCAGTATTTT
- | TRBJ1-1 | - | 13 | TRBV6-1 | CASTLGHLTEAFF | TGTGCCAGCACTCTCGGACATCTCACTGAAGCTTTCTTT
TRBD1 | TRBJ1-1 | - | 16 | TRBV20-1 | CSAPRQGAKVNTEAFF | TGCAGTGCTCCGAGACAGGGGGCTAAGGTGAACACTGAAGCTTTCTTT
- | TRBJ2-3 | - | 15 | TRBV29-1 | CSAHRDPSSTDTQYF | TGCAGCGCTCACAGGGATCCCTCTAGCACAGATACGCAGTATTTT